The rows below give T cell receptor beta chains drawn from one sample of a study of blood T cell repertoires in COVID-19. Some clones are missing from TCRdb's copy, which holds only in-frame ones; the method was immunoSEQ multiplex PCR. This sample has about 75,000 clones; about 90% occur once, and the top ten carry about 2.4%. Sequencing used peripheral blood. Receptor source: a human donor in a cohort sampled during active COVID-19. The CDR3 runs from the conserved cysteine through the conserved F or W. A D gene is named only where the DNA matches it firmly.

CDR3 protein,D gene,V gene
CASSQDQGARYNEQFF,TRBD1,TRBV4-3
CASSLGDRGPYEQYF,TRBD1,TRBV5-1
CASSKIRVTGSYTF,-,TRBV6-5
CASSGGLAGDYNEQFF,TRBD2,TRBV9
CASSLSGPGNTIYF,-,TRBV7-3
CASSERLATNEKLFF,-,TRBV4-3
CASSLAPQREVPDTQYF,TRBD2,TRBV11-2
CASSPRQGSNEQFF,TRBD1,TRBV4-1
CASSNRDRGILSSYNEQFF,TRBD1,TRBV5-1
CASSTSSGQYYEQYF,-,TRBV19